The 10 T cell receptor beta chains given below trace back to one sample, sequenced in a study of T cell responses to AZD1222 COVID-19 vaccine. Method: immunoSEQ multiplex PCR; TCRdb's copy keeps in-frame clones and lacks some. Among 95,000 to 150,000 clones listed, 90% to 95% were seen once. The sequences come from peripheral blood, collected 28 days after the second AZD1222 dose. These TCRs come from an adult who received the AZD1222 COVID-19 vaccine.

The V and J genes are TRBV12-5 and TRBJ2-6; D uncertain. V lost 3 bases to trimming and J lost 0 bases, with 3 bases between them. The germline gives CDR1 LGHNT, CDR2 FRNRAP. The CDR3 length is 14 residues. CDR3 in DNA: TGTGCTAGTGGTTTCGGCTCTGGGGCCAACGTCCTGACTTTC. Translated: CASGFGSGANVLTF.

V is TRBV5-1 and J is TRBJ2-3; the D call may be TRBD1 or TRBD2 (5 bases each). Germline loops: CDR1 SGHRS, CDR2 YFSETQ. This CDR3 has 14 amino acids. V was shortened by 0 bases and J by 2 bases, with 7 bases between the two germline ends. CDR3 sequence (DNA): TGCGCCAGCAGCTTGGGGGGGTACACAGATACGCAGTATTTT. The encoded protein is CASSLGGYTDTQYF.

The CDR3 protein is CASSPVGAGKPYEQYF. The CDR3 DNA follows: TGCGCCAGCAGTCCCGTCGGGGCAGGAAAGCCCTACGAGCAGTACTTC. The chain employs TRBV5-1 and TRBJ2-7; D could derive from TRBD1 or TRBD2 (5 bases each). The V and J ends lost 5 bases and 2 bases respectively, with 20 bases between them. In germline, CDR1 is SGHRS, CDR2 YFSETQ. The CDR3 length is 16 residues.

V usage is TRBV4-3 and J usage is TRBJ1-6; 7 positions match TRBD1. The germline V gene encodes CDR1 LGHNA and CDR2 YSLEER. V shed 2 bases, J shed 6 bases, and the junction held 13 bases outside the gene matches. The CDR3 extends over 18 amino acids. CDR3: CASSQLVPQGGSNSPLHF. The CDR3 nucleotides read TGCGCCAGCAGCCAACTTGTGCCCCAAGGGGGCAGTAATTCACCCCTCCACTTT.

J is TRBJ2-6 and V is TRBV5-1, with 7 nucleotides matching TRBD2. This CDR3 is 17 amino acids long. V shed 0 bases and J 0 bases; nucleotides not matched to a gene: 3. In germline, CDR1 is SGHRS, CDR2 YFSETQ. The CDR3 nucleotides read TGCGCCAGCAGCTTGGGCGGGGGAAGCTCTGGGGCCAACGTCCTGACTTTC. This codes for CASSLGGGSSGANVLTF.

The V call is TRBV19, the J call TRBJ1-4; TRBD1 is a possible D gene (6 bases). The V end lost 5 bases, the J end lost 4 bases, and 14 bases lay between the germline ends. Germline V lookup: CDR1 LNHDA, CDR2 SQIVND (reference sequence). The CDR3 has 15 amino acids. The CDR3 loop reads CASSPKTGFNEKLFF. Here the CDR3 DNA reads TGTGCCAGTAGTCCAAAGACAGGTTTTAATGAAAAACTGTTTTTT.

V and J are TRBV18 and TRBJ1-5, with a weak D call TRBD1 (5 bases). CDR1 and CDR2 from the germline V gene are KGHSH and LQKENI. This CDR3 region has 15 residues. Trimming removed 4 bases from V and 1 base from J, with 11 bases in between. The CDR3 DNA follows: TGTGCCAGCTCACGCGGGACGGCCAGCAATCAGCCCCAGCATTTT. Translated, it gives CASSRGTASNQPQHF.

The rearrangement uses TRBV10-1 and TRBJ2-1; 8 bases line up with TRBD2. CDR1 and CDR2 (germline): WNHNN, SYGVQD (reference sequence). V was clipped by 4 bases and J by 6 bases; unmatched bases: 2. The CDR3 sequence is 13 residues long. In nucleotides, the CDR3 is TGCGCCAGCAGTGCGGGGGGGCCCAATGAGCAGTTCTTC. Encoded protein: CASSAGGPNEQFF.

Written as DNA, the CDR3 is TGTGCCAGCAGCCGGTCCACCGGGACAGGGGGGAATCAGCCCCAGCATTTT. Its translation: CASSRSTGTGGNQPQHF. This chain connects TRBV7-9 to TRBJ1-5; 11 bases are a match to TRBD1. Per germline, CDR1 SEHNR and CDR2 FQNEAQ (reference sequence). V lost 5 bases and J lost 4; bases outside the gene matches: 10. CDR3 length: 17 amino acids.

CDR3 coding DNA: TGTGCCAGCAGTTACTCACGATCGGGCTATGGCTACACCTTC. This translates into CASSYSRSGYGYTF. The rearrangement links TRBV6-5 to TRBJ1-2; D is uncertain. Germline loops: CDR1 MNHEY, CDR2 SVGAGI. CDR3 length: 14 residues. Trimming took off 0 bases at V and 4 bases at J, with 9 bases between the two ends.